These 18 T cell receptor beta chains were all obtained from the same sample, sequenced in a study of T cell responses to AZD1222 COVID-19 vaccine (dated by TCRdb to the early 2020s). Library creation used the immunoSEQ multiplex PCR assay. The table comes from immuneACCESS by way of TCRdb, which keeps in-frame sequences with V and J called. Part of the clones is missing from these tables; in studies checked, under half for an unresolved V gene and the rest for unknown reasons. Across this sample there are approximately 110,000 clones, with more than 70% seen only once. Of the sample, approximately 6.9% falls within the top ten clones. Per the publication, the time point label means: about 28 days (+/-7) after the second vaccine dose. The material sequenced was peripheral blood, taken 28 days after the second AZD1222 dose. Receptor source: an adult who received the AZD1222 COVID-19 vaccine.

The chain recombines TRBV27 with TRBJ2-3; perhaps TRBD2 as D (5 bases). Germline lookup yields CDR1 MNHEY and CDR2 SMNVEV (reference sequence). The CDR3 has 15 amino acids. The V end was cut by 3 bases, the J end by 6 bases, with 16 bases between. The CDR3 DNA reads TGTGCCAGCAGTTTTTCCCAACTAGGAGACGATACGCAGTATTTT. Its translation: CASSFSQLGDDTQYF.

The chain couples TRBV6-5 to TRBJ2-2, with TRBD2 matching 10 bases. The CDR3 length is 15 residues. The junction had 0 bases not matched to a gene; V was cut back by 4 bases and J by 1 base. CDR1 and CDR2 (germline): MNHEY, SVGAGI. The CDR3 sequence is CASSSSGGNTGELFF. CDR3 nucleotides: TGTGCCAGCAGTTCTAGCGGGGGGAACACCGGGGAGCTGTTTTTT.

J is TRBJ2-3 and V is TRBV20-1; D uncertain. Germline CDR1 and CDR2: DFQATT and SNEGSKA (reference sequence). The length of the CDR3 is 14 residues. The V end lost 3 bases, the J end lost 3 bases, and 13 bases lay between the germline ends. CDR3 in DNA: TGCAGTGCTAGTTTAGCAGATGGGACAGATACGCAGTATTTT. Translated: CSASLADGTDTQYF.

The chain uses TRBV3-1 (or the pseudogene TRBV3-2) and TRBJ2-1, with 11 bases aligning to TRBD1. With V trimmed by 1 base and J by 7 bases, 9 bases remained unmatched. CDR3 length: 17 amino acids. Germline CDR1 and CDR2: LGHDT and YNNKEL (reference sequence). As DNA, the CDR3 is TGTGCCAGCAGCCAAGGGACAGGGGGCAGTGATTGGAATGAGCAGTTCTTC. This translates into CASSQGTGGSDWNEQFF.

In DNA, the CDR3 is TGTGCCAGCAGCTTAGGAGCAGGTTTAGCCAAAAACATTCAGTACTTC. This translates into CASSLGAGLAKNIQYF. The gene calls are TRBV7-9 and TRBJ2-4; D uncertain. V was trimmed by 1 base and J by 0 bases, leaving 10 bases between them. Germline V gene data show CDR1 as SEHNR and CDR2 as FQNEAQ (reference sequence). The CDR3 contains 16 residues.

This clone was seen more than once but under ten times. DNA for the CDR3: TGTGCCAGCAGTGGGAACTATGGCTACACCTTC. Protein: CASSGNYGYTF. The chain joins TRBV12-3 or TRBV12-4 to TRBJ1-2; unclear D gene. Trimming removed 5 bases at V and 2 bases at J, with 3 bases between. There are 11 residues in the CDR3.

The V call is TRBV5-1, the J call TRBJ2-7; possibly TRBD1 or TRBD2 for D (5 bases each). Between the trimmed V and J ends, which lost 0 bases and 4 bases, there was a span of 14 bases. This CDR3 is 15 amino acids long. CDR1 is SGHRS, CDR2 YFSETQ, per germline. CDR3 in DNA: TGCGCCAGCAGCTTGGCACCAGGGAGAGGTTACGAGCAGTACTTC. Encoded protein: CASSLAPGRGYEQYF.

V is TRBV5-1 and J is TRBJ2-3; TRBD2 aligns across 9 bases. The CDR3 sequence is 14 residues long. With 5 bases clipped from V and 2 bases from J, the junction kept 3 bases outside the gene matches. CDR1 and CDR2 (germline): SGHRS, YFSETQ. Written as DNA, the CDR3 is TGCGCCAGCAGACTAGCGGGCTTCACAGATACGCAGTATTTT. Its protein is CASRLAGFTDTQYF. Drawing the rest from reference TRBV5-1 and TRBJ2-3, the complete variable domain is KAGVTQTPRYLIKTRGQQVTLSCSPISGHRSVSWYQQTPGQGLQFLFEYFSETQRNKGNFPGRFSGRQFSNSRSEMNVSTLELGDSALYLCASRLAGFTDTQYFGPGTRLTVL.

This chain connects TRBV7-2 to TRBJ1-1; D perhaps matches TRBD1 (6 bases). The CDR3 totals 16 residues. Germline lookup yields CDR1 SGHTA and CDR2 FQGNSA. The V end lost 4 bases, the J end lost 4 bases, and 19 bases lay between the germline ends. The DNA for the CDR3 is TGTGCCAGCAGCTATAGAGGCAGGGGAGGAACCACTGAAGCTTTCTTT. Amino acids: CASSYRGRGGTTEAFF.

The rearrangement joins TRBV5-1 to TRBJ2-3; 11 positions agree with TRBD1. Trimming at V came to 0 bases and at J to 4 bases, leaving 1 base not matched to a gene. CDR3 length: 15 residues. In germline, CDR1 is SGHRS, CDR2 YFSETQ. This chain's CDR3 is CASSLGTGGADTQYF. Written as DNA, the CDR3 is TGCGCCAGCAGCTTGGGGACAGGGGGCGCAGATACGCAGTATTTT.

The gene calls are TRBV7-2 and TRBJ1-4; the D is unclear. Germline values: CDR1 SGHTA, CDR2 FQGNSA. The CDR3 spans 13 residues. Trimming shortened V by 5 bases and J by 6 bases, and 10 bases separated the two germline ends. CDR3: CASSTYTDEKLFF. CDR3 coding DNA: TGTGCCAGCAGCACCTATACCGATGAAAAACTGTTTTTT. The whole variable domain, remainder taken from reference TRBV7-2 and TRBJ1-4, is GAGVSQSPSNKVTEKGKDVELRCDPISGHTALYWYRQSLGQGLEFLIYFQGNSAPDKSGLPSDRFSAERTGGSVSTLTIQRTQQEDSAVYLCASSTYTDEKLFFGSGTQLSVL.

The chain recombines TRBV5-1 with TRBJ1-4, with 8 bases fitting TRBD1. With 4 bases clipped from V and 0 bases from J, the junction kept 5 bases outside the gene matches. Germline values: CDR1 SGHRS, CDR2 YFSETQ. This CDR3 is built from 16 residues. The CDR3 DNA sequence: TGCGCCAGCAGCCTAGGACAGGGACCAACTAATGAAAAACTGTTTTTT. Translation: CASSLGQGPTNEKLFF.

The genes are TRBV6-2 or TRBV6-3 and TRBJ1-2; no clear D gene. V was shortened by 4 bases and J by 3 bases, with 9 bases between the two germline ends. This CDR3 has 13 amino acids. Germline CDR1 reads MNHEY; CDR2 reads SVGEGT. Here the CDR3 DNA reads TGTGCCAGCAGTTTCTCAGATCACTATGGCTACACCTTC. Its protein product is CASSFSDHYGYTF.

The chain carries TRBV7-2 and TRBJ1-4, with a possible D match to TRBD1 (6 bases). This CDR3 region has 13 residues. Trimming pared 6 bases from V and 4 bases from J, leaving 9 bases between. Germline CDR1 and CDR2: SGHTA and FQGNSA. The CDR3 region is CASRRGINEKLFF. DNA for the CDR3: TGTGCCAGCAGGAGGGGGATTAATGAAAAACTGTTTTTT. Drawing the rest from reference TRBV7-2 and TRBJ1-4, the complete variable domain is GAGVSQSPSNKVTEKGKDVELRCDPISGHTALYWYRQSLGQGLEFLIYFQGNSAPDKSGLPSDRFSAERTGGSVSTLTIQRTQQEDSAVYLCASRRGINEKLFFGSGTQLSVL.

V and J are TRBV6-6 and TRBJ1-1; 7 bases are a match to TRBD1. The CDR3 is 13 amino acids. Germline CDR1 reads MNHNY; CDR2 reads SVGAGI (reference sequence). Losses at the gene ends were 7 bases for V and 3 bases for J; bases not matched to a gene: 5. CDR3 nucleotides: TGTGCCAGCACCGATACAGGGGACACTGAAGCTTTCTTT. This translates into CASTDTGDTEAFF.

This chain uses TRBV6-2 or TRBV6-3 with TRBJ2-7, with D possibly matching TRBD1 (5 bases). CDR3 length equals 14 residues. Trimming stripped 3 bases from V and 4 bases from J, with 13 bases between. Germline CDR1 and CDR2: MNHEY and SVGEGT. In DNA, the CDR3 is TGTGCCAGCAGTTATCCCCAGGGTCCGTACGAGCAGTACTTC. As protein: CASSYPQGPYEQYF.

The V gene is TRBV7-2, the J gene TRBJ2-5; D is undetermined. V was clipped by 4 bases and J by 1 base, with 4 bases between them. The CDR3 runs to 12 residues. Germline CDR1 reads SGHTA; CDR2 reads FQGNSA. The CDR3 here is CASSYAQETQYF. CDR3 nucleotide sequence: TGTGCCAGCAGCTACGCCCAAGAGACCCAGTACTTC.

The CDR3 DNA reads as TGTGCTAGTGGTTTGGTTCTCCGAGGGGGTGGTCACGAGCAGTACTTC. It yields the protein CASGLVLRGGGHEQYF. The V gene is TRBV12-5, the J gene TRBJ2-7; D is perhaps TRBD1 (6 bases). V was cut by 0 bases and J by 5 bases, with 17 bases left in between. The CDR3 sequence is 16 residues long. The germline V gene encodes CDR1 LGHNT and CDR2 FRNRAP.